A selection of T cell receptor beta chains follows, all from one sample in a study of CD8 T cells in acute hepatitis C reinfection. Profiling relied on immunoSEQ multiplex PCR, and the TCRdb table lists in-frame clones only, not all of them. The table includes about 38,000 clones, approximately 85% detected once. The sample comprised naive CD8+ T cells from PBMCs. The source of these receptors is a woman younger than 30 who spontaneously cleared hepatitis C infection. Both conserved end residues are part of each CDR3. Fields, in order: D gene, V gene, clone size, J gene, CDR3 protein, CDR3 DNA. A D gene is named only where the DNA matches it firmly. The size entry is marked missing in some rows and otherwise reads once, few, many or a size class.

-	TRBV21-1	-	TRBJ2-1	CASGSRGNNEQFF	TGTGCCAGCGGGTCGAGGGGAAACAATGAGCAGTTCTTC
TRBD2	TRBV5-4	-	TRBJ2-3	CASSFGGSMDTQYF	TGTGCCAGCAGCTTCGGCGGGAGTATGGATACGCAGTATTTT
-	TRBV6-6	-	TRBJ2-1	CASSPWSYNEQFF	TGTGCCAGCAGCCCGTGGTCCTACAATGAGCAGTTCTTC
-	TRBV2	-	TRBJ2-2	CASQTLGVTDTGELFF	TGTGCCAGCCAGACCTTGGGAGTAACGGACACCGGGGAGCTGTTTTTT
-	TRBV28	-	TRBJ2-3	CASSRESGTDTQYF	TGTGCCAGCTCCCGGGAGTCGGGCACAGATACGCAGTATTTT
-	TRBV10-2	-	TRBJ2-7	CASSEFTAFYEQYF	TGCGCCAGCAGTGAGTTCACAGCTTTCTACGAGCAGTACTTC
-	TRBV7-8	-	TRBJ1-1	CASSLDPGGGTEAFF	TGTGCCAGCAGCTTAGATCCGGGGGGAGGGACTGAAGCTTTCTTT
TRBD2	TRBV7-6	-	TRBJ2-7	CASSPGTSGAYEQYF	TGTGCCAGCAGCCCCGGGACTAGCGGGGCCTACGAGCAGTACTTC
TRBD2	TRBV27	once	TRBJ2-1	CASSLLAGASGFF	TGTGCCAGCAGTTTATTAGCGGGAGCCTCAGGGTTCTTC
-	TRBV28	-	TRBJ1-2	CASTAVDSPPDGYTF	TGTGCCAGCACCGCAGTAGACAGCCCACCCGATGGCTACACCTTC
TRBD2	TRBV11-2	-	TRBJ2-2	CASSLHPRTSGRNPRELFF	TGTGCCAGCAGCTTACATCCGAGGACTAGCGGGAGAAACCCCCGGGAGCTGTTTTTT
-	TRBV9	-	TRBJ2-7	CASSVGLGSSLPYEQYF	TGTGCCAGCAGCGTAGGGCTCGGATCCTCGTTGCCCTACGAGCAGTACTTC
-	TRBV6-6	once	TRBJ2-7	CASSHPLRAGKNEQYF	TGTGCCAGCAGCCATCCCCTAAGGGCCGGTAAAAACGAGCAGTACTTC
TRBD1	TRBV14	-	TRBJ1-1	CASSQEFGQGGTEAFF	TGTGCCAGCAGCCAAGAATTCGGACAGGGGGGGACTGAAGCTTTCTTT
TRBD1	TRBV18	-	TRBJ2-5	CASSPGQSYQETQYF	TGTGCCAGCTCACCGGGACAGTCGTACCAAGAGACCCAGTACTTC
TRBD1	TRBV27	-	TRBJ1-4	CASSKPGQGNEKLFF	TGTGCCAGCAGCAAGCCGGGACAGGGTAATGAAAAACTGTTTTTT
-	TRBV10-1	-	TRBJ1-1	CASSSGPGVAEAFF	TGCGCCAGCAGTTCGGGACCCGGGGTCGCTGAAGCTTTCTTT
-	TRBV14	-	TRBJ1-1	CASSHFRGRTEAFF	TGTGCCAGCAGCCATTTCAGGGGTCGAACTGAAGCTTTCTTT
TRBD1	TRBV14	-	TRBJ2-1	CASSHTGGLSSYNEQFF	TGTGCCAGCAGCCATACAGGGGGCCTAAGCTCCTACAATGAGCAGTTCTTC
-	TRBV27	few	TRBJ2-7	CASSFWGSFRHEQYF	TGTGCCAGCAGTTTTTGGGGATCTTTCCGTCACGAGCAGTACTTC
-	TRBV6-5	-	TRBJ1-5	CASALGSNQPQHF	TGTGCCAGCGCCCTAGGCAGCAATCAGCCCCAGCATTTT
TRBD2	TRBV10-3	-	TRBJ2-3	CAIRLAGGPPSTDTQYF	TGTGCCATCAGGCTAGCGGGAGGGCCCCCCAGCACAGATACGCAGTATTTT
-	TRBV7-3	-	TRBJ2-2	CASSPQNRGLPGTGELFF	TGTGCCAGCAGCCCCCAAAACCGAGGACTCCCTGGAACTGGGGAGCTGTTTTTT
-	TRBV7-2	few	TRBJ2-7	CASLGTGQPNEQYF	TGTGCCAGCCTCGGGACGGGCCAGCCTAACGAGCAGTACTTC
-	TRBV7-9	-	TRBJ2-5	CASSLVSETQYF	TGTGCCAGCAGCTTAGTATCGGAGACCCAGTACTTC
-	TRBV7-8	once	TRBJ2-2	CASSLEWKWRRGELFF	TGTGCCAGCAGCTTAGAGTGGAAGTGGCGAAGGGGGGAGCTGTTTTTT
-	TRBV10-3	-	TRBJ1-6	CAISVSASYNSPLHF	TGTGCCATCAGTGTTTCAGCCTCCTATAATTCACCCCTCCACTTT
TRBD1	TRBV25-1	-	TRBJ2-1	CASSEYIRTGVMVNEQFF	TGTGCCAGCAGTGAATATATTAGGACAGGGGTCATGGTCAATGAGCAGTTCTTC
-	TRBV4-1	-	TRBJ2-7	CASSQGGGGSYEQYF	TGCGCCAGCAGCCAAGGGGGAGGAGGATCCTACGAGCAGTACTTC
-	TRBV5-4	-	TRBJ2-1	CASNRGTEQFF	TGTGCCAGCAACCGCGGTACGGAGCAGTTCTTC
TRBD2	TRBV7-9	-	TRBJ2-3	CASSKSTGLAGGDTQYF	TGTGCCAGCAGCAAATCGACCGGACTAGCGGGAGGGGATACGCAGTATTTT
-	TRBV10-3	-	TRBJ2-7	CATAPVENSYEQYF	TGTGCCACCGCTCCCGTCGAAAATTCCTACGAGCAGTACTTC
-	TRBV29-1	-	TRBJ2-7	CSVEVTGHSYEQYF	TGCAGCGTTGAAGTAACAGGCCACTCCTACGAGCAGTACTTC
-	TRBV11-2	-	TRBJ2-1	CASSATYQQFF	TGTGCCAGCAGCGCCACATATCAGCAGTTCTTC
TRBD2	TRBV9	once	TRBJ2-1	CASSVVPSGTGYNEQFF	TGTGCCAGCAGCGTAGTTCCTAGCGGGACGGGGTACAATGAGCAGTTCTTC
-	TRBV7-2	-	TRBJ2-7	CASSLDGGPSYEQYF	TGTGCCAGCAGCTTAGACGGGGGACCCTCCTACGAGCAGTACTTC
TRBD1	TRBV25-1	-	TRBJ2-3	CASSWWDREAPDTQYF	TGTGCCAGCAGTTGGTGGGACAGGGAAGCCCCAGATACGCAGTATTTT
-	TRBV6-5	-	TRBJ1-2	CASSYLGGDYGYTF	TGTGCCAGCAGTTACCTCGGGGGCGACTATGGCTACACCTTC
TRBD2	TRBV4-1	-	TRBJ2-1	CASSQDRWTRGEQFF	TGCGCCAGCAGCCAGGACCGCTGGACTAGGGGTGAGCAGTTCTTC
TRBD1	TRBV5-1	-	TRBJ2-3	CASSLADRGSDTQYF	TGCGCCAGCAGCTTGGCCGACAGGGGCTCAGATACGCAGTATTTT
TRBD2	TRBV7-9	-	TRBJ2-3	CASSSPTSGSSTDTQYF	TGTGCCAGCAGCTCTCCTACTAGCGGATCTAGCACAGATACGCAGTATTTT
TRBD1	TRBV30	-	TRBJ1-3	CAWSPTGVHSGNTIYF	TGTGCCTGGAGTCCAACAGGGGTCCACTCTGGAAACACCATATATTTT